The rows below give T cell receptor beta chains drawn from one sample of a study of blood T cell repertoires in COVID-19. Sequencing was performed with immunoSEQ multiplex PCR; in TCRdb, only in-frame clones are kept and a portion is missing. This repertoire shows approximately 500,000 clones, 75% to 90% found once; its top ten account for more than 3%. The sample consisted of peripheral blood. These receptors came from a human donor in a cohort sampled during active COVID-19. Both conserved end residues are part of each CDR3. Each record gives: V gene, D gene, clone size, J gene, CDR3 length, CDR3 DNA, CDR3 protein. The D gene is left open where the match is weak. Only part of the rows carry a size: once, few, many, or a class if the clone is expanded.

TRBV28	-	-	TRBJ1-3	13	TGTGCCAGCGATAGGGGGAGTGGAAACACCATATATTTT	CASDRGSGNTIYF
TRBV7-8	TRBD1	-	TRBJ1-5	15	TGTGCCAGCAGCCGAGACAGGGTGGACAATCAGCCCCAGCATTTT	CASSRDRVDNQPQHF
TRBV27	TRBD1	-	TRBJ2-7	11	TGTGCCAGCACGACAGGGTCCAAGCAGTACTTC	CASTTGSKQYF
TRBV7-9	TRBD1	-	TRBJ1-2	15	TGTGCCAGCAGCTTTAGGACAGGGGACCGGGAGGGCTACACCTTC	CASSFRTGDREGYTF
TRBV7-2	TRBD2	-	TRBJ2-5	15	TGTGCCAGCAGCGCAGGAATGGGGGGGCAAGAGACCCAGTACTTC	CASSAGMGGQETQYF
TRBV6-5	-	-	TRBJ1-1	14	TGTGCCAGCAGTTCCGCGGGGCGGTGGACTGAAGCTTTCTTT	CASSSAGRWTEAFF
TRBV9	-	once	TRBJ2-1	15	TGTGCCAGCAGCGTAACTAGCTTGACGAACAATGAGCAGTTCTTC	CASSVTSLTNNEQFF
TRBV3-1/TRBV3-2	TRBD1	-	TRBJ1-5	15	TGTGCCAGCAGCTCCGGGACAGGGGACAATCAGCCCCAGCATTTT	CASSSGTGDNQPQHF
TRBV5-6	TRBD2	-	TRBJ2-7	15	TGTGCCAGCAGCTTGGCTAGCGGGAGGAGCTACGAGCAGTACTTC	CASSLASGRSYEQYF
TRBV21-1	-	once	TRBJ2-3	15	TGTGCCAGCAGCCCGGGACTAGCAAGCGTGGATACGCAGTATTTT	CASSPGLASVDTQYF
TRBV28	TRBD2	-	TRBJ2-7	14	TGTGCCAGCAGCCGGGGACTAGCTTCCCCCGAGCAGTACTTC	CASSRGLASPEQYF
TRBV28	-	few	TRBJ1-1	12	TGTGCCAGCAGTTTAGTCTACACTGAAGCTTTCTTT	CASSLVYTEAFF
TRBV4-2	TRBD2	-	TRBJ2-5	18	TGTGCCAGCAGCCAAGATCGAGCGGGACTAGCGGGACAGGAGACCCAGTACTTC	CASSQDRAGLAGQETQYF
TRBV3-1/TRBV3-2	TRBD1	-	TRBJ1-2	14	TGTGCCAGCAGCGCCCGGGACAGGGGGTCTGGCTACACCTTC	CASSARDRGSGYTF
TRBV9	-	few	TRBJ2-7	12	TGTGCCAGCAGCCCTAACCCCCACGAGCAGTACTTC	CASSPNPHEQYF
TRBV19	-	-	TRBJ1-2	14	TGTGCCAGTAGTATTCCCCAAACTAACTATGGCTACACCTTC	CASSIPQTNYGYTF
TRBV18	-	-	TRBJ1-1	12	TGTGCCAGCTCACCGGGAGGCCTCGAAGCTTTCTTT	CASSPGGLEAFF
TRBV19	TRBD1	-	TRBJ1-1	14	TGTGCCACCGTGGACAGGGTTTTGAACACTGAAGCTTTCTTT	CATVDRVLNTEAFF
TRBV29-1	-	-	TRBJ1-2	12	TGCAGCGCCCCTGGGGCCCTCAATGGCTACACCTTC	CSAPGALNGYTF
TRBV9	TRBD2	-	TRBJ2-5	15	TGTGCCAGCAGCGCCCGACTAGCGCCCGAAGAGACCCAGTACTTC	CASSARLAPEETQYF
TRBV4-1	TRBD2	once	TRBJ2-3	19	TGCGCCAGCAGCCAAGTAGTCCTAGCGGGAGGAAGTGGCACAGATACGCAGTATTTT	CASSQVVLAGGSGTDTQYF
TRBV5-1	TRBD1	-	TRBJ2-1	15	TGCGCCAGCAGCTTGCCCATGACAGGGAACAATGAGCAGTTCTTC	CASSLPMTGNNEQFF
TRBV6-1	-	once	TRBJ1-2	13	TGTGCCAGCATTGATGTGGGGGGTAGGGGCTACACCTTC	CASIDVGGRGYTF
TRBV7-2	-	-	TRBJ1-3	15	TGTGCCAGCAGCTTGGACAGCGCCTCTGGAAACACCATATATTTT	CASSLDSASGNTIYF
TRBV5-1	TRBD1	few	TRBJ2-2	16	TGCGCCAGCAGCTGGCCCTACAGGGGGCGAACCGGGGAGCTGTTTTTT	CASSWPYRGRTGELFF
TRBV30	TRBD1	-	TRBJ1-1	11	TGTGCCTGGAGTGACAGGGGTGAAGCTTTCTTT	CAWSDRGEAFF
TRBV28	-	few	TRBJ2-2	16	TGTGCCAGCAGTACGCCGACGGGACAAAACACCGGGGAGCTGTTTTTT	CASSTPTGQNTGELFF
TRBV6-5	TRBD1	-	TRBJ1-1	12	TGTGCCAGCAGCCAAAGGACAGGAGAAGCTTTCTTT	CASSQRTGEAFF
TRBV2	-	-	TRBJ2-3	13	TGTGCCACCGGGGAGGCAAGCACAGATACGCAGTATTTT	CATGEASTDTQYF
TRBV30	TRBD2	-	TRBJ2-7	12	TGTGCCTGGAGCGCGGGGGGATACGAGCAGTACTTC	CAWSAGGYEQYF
TRBV9	TRBD2	-	TRBJ2-2	15	TGTGCCAGCAGAAGGACCGGGGGGAAGGCCGGGGAGCTGTTTTTT	CASRRTGGKAGELFF
TRBV6-5	TRBD2	-	TRBJ2-1	14	TGTGCCAGCACCGCGGGGGGGGCCTACAATGAGCAGTTCTTC	CASTAGGAYNEQFF
TRBV5-5	TRBD2	-	TRBJ2-1	15	TGTGCCAGCAGCGAAACGACTAGCGGGGACAATGAGCAGTTCTTC	CASSETTSGDNEQFF
TRBV28	-	-	TRBJ1-1	14	TGTGCCAGCAGTCTCGACAGCCAGAACACTGAAGCTTTCTTT	CASSLDSQNTEAFF
TRBV19	-	-	TRBJ1-2	16	TGTGCCAGTAGTATAGCCCCTCAGGGGTCTAACTATGGCTACACCTTC	CASSIAPQGSNYGYTF
TRBV5-4	-	-	TRBJ2-3	13	TGTGCCAGCAGCCTTACGGGAGAGAGTACGCAGTATTTT	CASSLTGESTQYF
TRBV13	TRBD1	once	TRBJ1-1	19	TGTGCCAGCAGCTTAGTGCCGGGGACAGGGGGCCCCGATGGCACTGAAGCTTTCTTT	CASSLVPGTGGPDGTEAFF
TRBV11-3	-	-	TRBJ2-1	18	TGTGCCAGCAGCTTAGATAGGACGGCGGGCCACTCCTACAATGAGCAGTTCTTC	CASSLDRTAGHSYNEQFF
TRBV29-1	-	once	TRBJ2-1	15	TGCAGCGTTCCACGGGACTCGAGCTCCTACAATGAGCAGTTCTTC	CSVPRDSSSYNEQFF
TRBV25-1	-	-	TRBJ1-1	13	TGTGCCAGCATAGCAGGGTGGAACACTGAAGCTTTCTTT	CASIAGWNTEAFF
TRBV7-3	-	-	TRBJ2-7	13	TGTGCCAGTAGGCGGGACAGCACCTACGAGCAGTACTTC	CASRRDSTYEQYF
TRBV28	TRBD1	few	TRBJ2-7	15	TGTGCCAGCAGTCCTCGGACAGGGCCGGGGGACGAGCAGTACTTC	CASSPRTGPGDEQYF
TRBV24-1	TRBD1	-	TRBJ2-4	17	TGTGCCACCGGGTCTAGACGGACAGGCCTAGCCAAAAACATTCAGTACTTC	CATGSRRTGLAKNIQYF
TRBV19	TRBD1	once	TRBJ1-5	15	TGTGCCAGTAGCCCAGACAGGGGGTCCAATCAGCCCCAGCATTTT	CASSPDRGSNQPQHF
TRBV13	TRBD1	-	TRBJ1-1	16	TGTGCCAGCAGCCGGGCCCCGGGACAGGGGAACACTGAAGCTTTCTTT	CASSRAPGQGNTEAFF
TRBV19	TRBD1	-	TRBJ1-5	13	TGTGCCAGTAGCCGACAGGGGGCAGAGCCCCAGCATTTT	CASSRQGAEPQHF
TRBV28	-	-	TRBJ1-4	14	TGTGCCAGCAGTTTAGGGGCGCTGGCTGAAAAACTGTTTTTT	CASSLGALAEKLFF
TRBV28	TRBD1	-	TRBJ1-2	15	TGTGCCAGCAGTCCCCAGGGACAGGTGAACTATGGCTACACCTTC	CASSPQGQVNYGYTF